This paragraph reports one T cell receptor (beta chain). Its antigen is still unknown. TCRdb keeps only in-frame clones here, not all; method: immunoSEQ multiplex PCR. The top ten hold roughly 1.1% of the sample, which has roughly 2 million clones, just under 95% seen once. This record comes from a study of shared clonotypes between healthy human individuals. General study points: Memory subsets generally showed smaller estimated richness than naive subsets did. Although depth was large, rarefaction showed that sequencing of the sorted subsets was incomplete. Among several donors, approximately 5% of naive CD4 clonotypes were found in common.

This CDR3 spans 13 amino acids. The trim removed 3 bases at V and 6 bases at J, leaving 5 bases unmatched. Germline V lookup: CDR1 GTSNPN, CDR2 SVGIG (reference sequence). CD45RO-negative CD8 cells positively selected for CCR7 made up the naive population, which excluded terminally differentiated effector memory CD45RA+ cells. The rearrangement links TRBV30 to TRBJ2-3; 8 nucleotides align to TRBD1. Sample: naive CD8+ T cells sorted from blood. The TCR comes from a man aged 18 to 35 in good health. CDR3 in amino acids: CAWSRTGMDTQYF. The DNA of the CDR3 is TGTGCCTGGAGCCGGACAGGGATGGATACGCAGTATTTT.